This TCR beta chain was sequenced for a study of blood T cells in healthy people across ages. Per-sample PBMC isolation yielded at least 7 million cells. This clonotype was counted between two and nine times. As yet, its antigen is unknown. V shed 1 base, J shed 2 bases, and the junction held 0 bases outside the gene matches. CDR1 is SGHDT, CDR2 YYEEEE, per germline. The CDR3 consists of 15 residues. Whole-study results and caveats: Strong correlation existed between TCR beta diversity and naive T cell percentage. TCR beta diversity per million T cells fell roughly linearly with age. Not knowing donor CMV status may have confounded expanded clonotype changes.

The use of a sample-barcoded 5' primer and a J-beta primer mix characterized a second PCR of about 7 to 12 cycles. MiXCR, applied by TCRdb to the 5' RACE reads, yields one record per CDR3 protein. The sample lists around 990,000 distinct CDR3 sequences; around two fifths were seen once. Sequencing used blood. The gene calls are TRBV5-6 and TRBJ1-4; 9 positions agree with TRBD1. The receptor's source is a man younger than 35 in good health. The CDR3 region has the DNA TGTGCCAGCAGCTTGACAGGGGGCACTAATGAAAAACTGTTTTTT. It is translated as CASSLTGGTNEKLFF.